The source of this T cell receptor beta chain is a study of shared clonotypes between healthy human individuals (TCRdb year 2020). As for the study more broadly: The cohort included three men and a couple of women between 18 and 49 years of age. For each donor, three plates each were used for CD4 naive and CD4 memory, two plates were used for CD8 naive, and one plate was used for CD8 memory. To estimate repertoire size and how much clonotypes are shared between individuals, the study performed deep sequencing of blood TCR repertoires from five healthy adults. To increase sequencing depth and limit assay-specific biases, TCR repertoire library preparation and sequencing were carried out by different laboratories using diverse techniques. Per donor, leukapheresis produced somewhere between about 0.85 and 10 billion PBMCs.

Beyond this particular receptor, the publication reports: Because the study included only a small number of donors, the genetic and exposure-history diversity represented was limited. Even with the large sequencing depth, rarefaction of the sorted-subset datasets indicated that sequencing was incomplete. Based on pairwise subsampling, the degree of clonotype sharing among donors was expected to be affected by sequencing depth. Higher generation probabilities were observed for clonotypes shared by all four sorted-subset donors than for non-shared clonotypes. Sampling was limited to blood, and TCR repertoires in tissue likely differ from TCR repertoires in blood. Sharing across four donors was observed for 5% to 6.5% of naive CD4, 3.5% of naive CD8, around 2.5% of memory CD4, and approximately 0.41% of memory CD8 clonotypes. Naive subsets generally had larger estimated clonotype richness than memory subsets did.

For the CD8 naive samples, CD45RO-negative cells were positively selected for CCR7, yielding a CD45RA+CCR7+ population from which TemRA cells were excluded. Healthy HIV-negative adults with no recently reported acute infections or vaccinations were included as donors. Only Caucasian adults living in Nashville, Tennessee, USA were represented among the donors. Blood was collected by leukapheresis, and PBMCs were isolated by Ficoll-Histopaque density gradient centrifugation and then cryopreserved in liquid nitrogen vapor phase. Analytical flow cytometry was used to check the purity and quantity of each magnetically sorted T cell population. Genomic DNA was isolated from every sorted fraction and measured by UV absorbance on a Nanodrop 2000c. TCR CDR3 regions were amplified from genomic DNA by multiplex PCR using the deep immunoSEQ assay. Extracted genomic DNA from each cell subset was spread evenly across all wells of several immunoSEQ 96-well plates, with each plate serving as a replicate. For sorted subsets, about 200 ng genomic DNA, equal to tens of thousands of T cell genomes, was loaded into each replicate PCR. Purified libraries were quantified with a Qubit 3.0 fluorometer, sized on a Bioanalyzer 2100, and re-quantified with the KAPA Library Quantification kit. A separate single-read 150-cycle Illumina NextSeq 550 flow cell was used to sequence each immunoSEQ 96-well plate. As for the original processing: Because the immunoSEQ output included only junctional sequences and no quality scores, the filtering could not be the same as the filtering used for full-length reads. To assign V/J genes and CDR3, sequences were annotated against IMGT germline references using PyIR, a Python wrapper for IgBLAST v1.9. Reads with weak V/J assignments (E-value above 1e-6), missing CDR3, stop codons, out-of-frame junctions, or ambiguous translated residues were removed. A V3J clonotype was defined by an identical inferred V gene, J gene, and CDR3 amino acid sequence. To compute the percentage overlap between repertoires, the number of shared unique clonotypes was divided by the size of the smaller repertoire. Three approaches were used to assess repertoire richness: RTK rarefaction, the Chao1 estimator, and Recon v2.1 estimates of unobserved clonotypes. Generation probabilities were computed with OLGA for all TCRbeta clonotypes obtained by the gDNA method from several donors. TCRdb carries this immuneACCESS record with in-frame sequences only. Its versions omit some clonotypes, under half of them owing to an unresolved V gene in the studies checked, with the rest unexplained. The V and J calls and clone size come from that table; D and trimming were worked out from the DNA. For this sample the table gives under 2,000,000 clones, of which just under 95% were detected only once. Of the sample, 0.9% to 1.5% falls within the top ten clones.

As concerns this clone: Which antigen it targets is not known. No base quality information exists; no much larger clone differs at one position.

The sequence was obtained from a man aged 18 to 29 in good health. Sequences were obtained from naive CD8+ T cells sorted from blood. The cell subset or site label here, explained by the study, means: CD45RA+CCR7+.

The CDR3 amino acid sequence is: CASSHSGGSTDTQYF. Here is the DNA: TGTGCCAGCAGCCATAGCGGGGGCTCCACAGATACGCAGTATTTT. Recombination linked TRBV27 to TRBJ2-3; 9 middle bases align to TRBD2. V is cut back by 6 bases and J by 2 bases, with 6 bases in the junction unmatched. Looking up the germline V gene (reference sequence) yields CDR1 MNHEY and CDR2 SMNVEV. From cysteine to phenylalanine, the CDR3 is 15 amino acids long. Only the CDR3 part of the read is kept: 45 bases, read in frame from the first base.